The rows below give T cell receptor beta chains drawn from one sample of a study of siplizumab effects on memory and regulatory T cells. Produced via immunoSEQ multiplex PCR; TCRdb's table is partial and in-frame only. This table has approximately 75,000 clones, around 93% appearing once. Material for sequencing was CD8+ T cells sorted from blood. The receptor source for this set is a human donor in good health. The CDR3 runs from the conserved cysteine through the conserved F or W. The order of the fields is J gene, V gene, CDR3 protein.

TRBJ1-2 TRBV7-3 CASSLDGNYGYTF
TRBJ2-1 TRBV28 CATVRGVEQFF
TRBJ2-1 TRBV6-4 CASSEDSYNEQFF
TRBJ2-7 TRBV6-5 CASSLSRQYF
TRBJ2-3 TRBV11-1 CASSLARTGTDTQYF
TRBJ1-6 TRBV6-5 CASSYIGGTNSPLHF
TRBJ2-5 TRBV4-1 CASSQDKLAGGETQYF
TRBJ2-5 TRBV9 CASSVNQETQYF
TRBJ1-1 TRBV7-2 CASRTLMNTEAFF
TRBJ2-3 TRBV4-1 CASSQPLGDTQYF
TRBJ1-5 TRBV4-2 CASRKGDQPQHF
TRBJ2-7 TRBV14 CASSQIWSGEQYF
TRBJ1-1 TRBV29-1 CSVSRGSGTEAFF
TRBJ2-1 TRBV7-3 CASSRFAGGNEQFF
TRBJ2-5 TRBV4-1 CASSQVSGETQYF
TRBJ2-7 TRBV9 CASSVGAGGLEQYF
TRBJ2-7 TRBV6-1 CASSEWGPSTLGAYEQYF
TRBJ1-5 TRBV7-2 CASSLDGYSNQPQHF
TRBJ2-1 TRBV29-1 CSATITSGGAWEQFF
TRBJ2-1 TRBV2 CASSYSGGDYNEQFF
TRBJ2-1 TRBV11-2 CASSLGEGNEQFF
TRBJ1-4 TRBV5-5 CASSLAGQTNEKLFF
TRBJ2-2 TRBV11-3 CASSSTPPGELFF
TRBJ2-1 TRBV5-1 CASSTGTGWNEQFF
TRBJ2-7 TRBV19 CASSMGGRLYEQYF
TRBJ2-5 TRBV9 CASSVDGGYQETQYF
TRBJ2-5 TRBV19 CASSIVLGLETQYF
TRBJ2-3 TRBV5-6 CASSTPPGQGIADTQYF
TRBJ2-7 TRBV7-6 CASSPNADSGGIEQYF
TRBJ2-6 TRBV9 CASSDPKSSGANVLTF
TRBJ1-2 TRBV20-1 CSARDQPEFF
TRBJ2-6 TRBV12-5 CASGLWALSSGANVLTF
TRBJ2-4 TRBV21-1 CASSKFGTFVAKNIQYF
TRBJ1-1 TRBV19 CASSATMNTEAFF